This T cell receptor (beta chain) was profiled in a study of T cell clones after liver transplantation. Study at large: At least one year of complete immunosuppression withdrawal without enzymes over twice normal defined tolerance.

The method was immunoSEQ multiplex PCR; TCRdb's version includes in-frame clones alone and lacks a portion of them. The sample holds about 58,000 clones, approximately 63% seen once. The source of this sequence is a human patient who received a liver transplant. Some T cells may be provided by the graft donor. Sequences were derived from CD4+ T cells from blood, sampled at the approximately 16-month timepoint.

CDR3 in DNA: TGTGCCAGCAGTTACAGCCAGAACACTGAAGCTTTCTTT. This encodes CASSYSQNTEAFF. The rearrangement uses TRBV6-6 and TRBJ1-1; D gene unclear. CDR3 length: 13 amino acids. Germline CDR1 MNHNY, CDR2 SVGAGI (reference sequence). The germline V and J ends were trimmed by 2 bases and 1 base, with 5 bases remaining between them.